One and the same sample provided the 19 T cell receptor beta chains below, sequenced in a study of blood T cells in healthy people across ages. Primers used in a second PCR of about 6 to 11 cycles were a sample-barcoded 5' primer and a J-beta primer mix. TCRdb re-derived calls from the 5' RACE reads in MiXCR, one entry per CDR3 protein. The table lists around 800,000 distinct CDR3 sequences, around 24% of them singletons. The sample was also linked to a second study, of T cells of mothers and their children.

The sequenced sample consisted of blood. The receptors stem from a boy aged 5-17 years in good health.

As to this clonotype: One end of the junction does not line up with germline, which may come from a read error. This sequence joins TRBV6-6 and TRBJ2-5, with D possibly being TRBD2 (5 bases). The CDR3 has 8 residues. Germline V gene lookup returns CDR1 MNHNY and CDR2 SVGAGI (reference sequence). CDR3 in amino acids: CASEGPNF. CDR3 nucleotides: TGTGCCAGCGAGGGTCCGAACTTC.

The V gene is TRBV19, the J gene TRBJ1-1; 10 bases match TRBD1. The CDR3 length is 20 residues. The germline CDR1 and CDR2 sequences are LNHDA and SQIVND (reference sequence). Trimming took 3 bases from V and 3 from J; bases not matched to a gene: 19. The CDR3 DNA follows: TGTGCCAGTAGTATTGGGAAAACCTGGGACAGGGGCCCTTTGGACACTGAAGCTTTCTTT. Protein: CASSIGKTWDRGPLDTEAFF.

The table lists this clonotype with a few counts. The rearrangement joins TRBV19 to TRBJ2-5; D is perhaps TRBD1 or TRBD2 (5 bases each). The CDR3 has 14 residues. Trimming pared 3 bases from V and 1 base from J, leaving 9 bases between. Germline V gene lookup returns CDR1 LNHDA and CDR2 SQIVND (reference sequence). The CDR3 DNA follows: TGTGCCAGTAGTATTTCGAGGGGCCAAGAGACCCAGTACTTC. Its protein is CASSISRGQETQYF.

This clonotype was detected a few times. V usage is TRBV12-3 or TRBV12-4 and J usage is TRBJ2-5; D perhaps matches TRBD2 (5 bases). This CDR3 region has 19 residues. With 6 bases removed from V and 5 bases from J, the gap between germline ends came to 31 bases. In nucleotides, the CDR3 is TGTGCCAGCAGCCGAAGGGTGCCAGGATCTCTCGGGCGAGGGGAGACCCAGTACTTC. Its translation: CASSRRVPGSLGRGETQYF.

The chain uses TRBV7-2 and TRBJ2-1; 10 bases are shared with TRBD2. CDR1 SGHTA and CDR2 FQGNSA come from the germline V gene. V dropped 5 bases and J dropped 2; count of bases not matched to a gene: 3. The CDR3 totals 15 residues. Here the CDR3 reads CASSHLAGAYNEQFF. In DNA form, the CDR3 reads TGTGCCAGCAGCCATCTAGCGGGGGCCTACAATGAGCAGTTCTTC.

CDR3 residues: CASSPFEYSNQPQHF. CDR3 nucleotide sequence: TGTGCCAGCAGCCCTTTCGAATATAGCAATCAGCCCCAGCATTTT. V and J are TRBV12-3 or TRBV12-4 and TRBJ1-5; D unresolved. This CDR3 spans 15 amino acids. V lost 6 bases, J lost 0 bases, and 12 bases lay in between.

This clonotype was detected only a few times. The chain's CDR3 is CASSLKFRLWENTIYF. The CDR3 nucleotides read TGTGCCAGCAGCTTAAAATTCCGGTTATGGGAAAACACCATATATTTT. This rearrangement joins TRBV7-3 to TRBJ1-3; D call uncertain. This CDR3 has 16 residues. The V end was cut by 1 base, the J end by 6 bases, with 16 bases between. Per germline, CDR1 SGHTA and CDR2 FQGTGA. Full variable domain (remainder filled in from reference TRBV7-3 and TRBJ1-3): GAGVSQTPSNKVTEKGKYVELRCDPISGHTALYWYRQSLGQGPEFLIYFQGTGAADDSGLPNDRFFAVRPEGSVSTLKIQRTERGDSAVYLCASSLKFRLWENTIYFGEGSWLTVV.

Written as DNA, the CDR3 is TGTGCCAGCAGCTTAGGACTAGCGGGGTATGTTGAGCAGTTCTTC. This gives the protein CASSLGLAGYVEQFF. V is TRBV11-1 and J is TRBJ2-1; 11 positions match TRBD2. This CDR3 is built from 15 residues. Germline CDR1 reads SGHAT; CDR2 reads FQDESV (reference sequence). Trimming took 1 base from V and 9 from J; bases not matched to a gene: 5. The full variable domain, with the rest looked up from reference TRBV11-1 and TRBJ2-1, is EAEVAQSPRYKITEKSQAVAFWCDPISGHATLYWYRQILGQGPELLVQFQDESVVDDSQLPKDRFSAERLKGVDSTLKIQPAELGDSAMYLCASSLGLAGYVEQFFGPGTRLTVL.

The sample holds a few counts of this clonotype. This chain joins TRBV6-5 and TRBJ2-1; D might be TRBD2 (6 bases). The CDR3 is 15 amino acids. Germline V gene sequence: CDR1 MNHEY, CDR2 SVGAGI. The ends were cut back, 0 bases at V and 3 bases at J, with 9 bases in the middle. The CDR3 DNA sequence: TGTGCCAGCAGTTACTCGACGGGACTCTACAATGAGCAGTTCTTC. Amino acids: CASSYSTGLYNEQFF.

The chain links TRBV7-2 to TRBJ2-2; D may match TRBD1 or TRBD2 (5 bases each). This CDR3 has 15 residues. V lost 5 bases and J lost 5, with 15 bases in between. Looked up from germline, CDR1 is SGHTA and CDR2 is FQGNSA. CDR3 sequence: CASSPYRGGTGELFF. In nucleotides, the CDR3 is TGTGCCAGCAGCCCGTACCGGGGCGGAACCGGGGAGCTGTTTTTT.

In this sample, this clonotype turned up a few times. The chain employs TRBV2 and TRBJ2-1, with 9 bases fitting TRBD1. The germline CDR1 and CDR2 sequences are SNHLY and FYNNEI. This CDR3 is 13 amino acids long. Trimming removed 8 bases from V and 9 bases from J; junction bases left unmatched: 8. CDR3 in amino acids: CASGPGQGSEQFF. The CDR3 DNA reads as TGTGCCAGCGGGCCAGGACAGGGGAGTGAGCAGTTCTTC.

The genes are TRBV15 and TRBJ1-3; D remains ambiguous. Germline-derived CDR1 and CDR2 are LNHNV and YYDKDF (reference sequence). The ends were cut back, 1 base at V and 0 bases at J, with 10 bases in the middle. The length of the CDR3 is 16 residues. This CDR3 reads CATSRVTSPSGNTIYF. The CDR3 nucleotides are TGTGCCACCAGCAGAGTGACGAGCCCCTCTGGAAACACCATATATTTT. Combining the CDR3 with reference TRBV15 and TRBJ1-3 gives the whole variable domain DAMVIQNPRYQVTQFGKPVTLSCSQTLNHNVMYWYQQKSSQAPKLLFHYYDKDFNNEADTPDNFQSRRPNTSFCFLDIRSPGLGDTAMYLCATSRVTSPSGNTIYFGEGSWLTVV.

The CDR3 nucleotides read TGTGCCAGCAGGGTTCCATGGTCCGAGCAGTACTTC. Its protein is CASRVPWSEQYF. This chain links TRBV6-4 with TRBJ2-7; D ambiguous. Trimming left V 6 bases short and J 6 bases short, with 12 bases between. The CDR3 extends over 12 amino acids. CDR1 and CDR2 (germline): MRHNA, SNTAGT.

This clonotype has a handful of counts. J is TRBJ2-2 and V is TRBV7-9; perhaps TRBD2 as D (5 bases). Deletions cut 4 bases from V and 5 bases from J, with 14 bases between. Germline loops: CDR1 SEHNR, CDR2 FQNEAQ (reference sequence). This CDR3 is 15 amino acids long. Written as DNA, the CDR3 is TGTGCCAGCAGCTCGAGGCCGGAGGTTACCGGGGAGCTGTTTTTT. Amino acids: CASSSRPEVTGELFF.

The chain joins TRBV6-5 to TRBJ2-7; D could derive from TRBD1 or TRBD2 (5 bases each). Germline CDR1 reads MNHEY; CDR2 reads SVGAGI. The V end lost 5 bases, the J end lost 2 bases, and 13 bases lay between the germline ends. This CDR3 contains 14 residues. In DNA, the CDR3 is TGTGCCAGCAGTACAGGTGGAGGCCCCTACGAGCAGTACTTC. Amino acid sequence: CASSTGGGPYEQYF.

Comment on this clonotype: Sequence at one end of the junction differs from germline and may be a read error. The genes are TRBV2 and TRBJ2-7, with D hard to call. Germline V lookup: CDR1 SNHLY, CDR2 FYNNEI. The CDR3 spans 12 residues. CDR3 DNA sequence: TGTGTCAGCAATCGGTGGACCTGGGGGCAGTACTTC. This codes for CVSNRWTWGQYF.

This clonotype was picked up a small number of times. V gene TRBV5-1 combines with J gene TRBJ2-4; D ambiguous. The V gene's germline CDR1 is SGHRS and CDR2 YFSETQ. Trimming pared 4 bases from V and 0 bases from J, leaving 5 bases between. This CDR3 contains 13 residues. In nucleotides, the CDR3 is TGCGCCAGCAGCCCGGTAGCCAAAAACATTCAGTACTTC. This sequence encodes CASSPVAKNIQYF. The whole variable domain, filled in from reference TRBV5-1 and TRBJ2-4, reads KAGVTQTPRYLIKTRGQQVTLSCSPISGHRSVSWYQQTPGQGLQFLFEYFSETQRNKGNFPGRFSGRQFSNSRSEMNVSTLELGDSALYLCASSPVAKNIQYFGAGTRLSVL.

J is TRBJ2-1 and V is TRBV7-2, with a weak D call TRBD2 (6 bases). The CDR3 loop spans 15 amino acids. The V gene's germline CDR1 is SGHTA and CDR2 FQGNSA. V was cut by 5 bases and J by 8 bases, with 19 bases left in between. The CDR3 sequence is CASSAPGTRLDEQFF. CDR3 nucleotides: TGTGCCAGCAGCGCCCCCGGGACTCGCCTAGATGAGCAGTTCTTC.

This clonotype was detected a few times. The rearrangement joins TRBV12-3 or TRBV12-4 to TRBJ2-5; 7 bases agree with TRBD2. The CDR3 runs to 13 residues. The V gene end was trimmed by 7 bases and the J gene end by 4 bases; junction bases not matched to a gene: 6. The CDR3 DNA sequence: TGTGCCAGCACCCACTGGGGGGGAGAGACCCAGTACTTC. It translates to CASTHWGGETQYF.